This T cell receptor (beta chain) was observed in a study of blood T cell repertoires in COVID-19. Study background: Sites in the United States, Italy and Spain provided acute and convalescent COVID-19 samples. T cells, B-cell-depleted T cells, or PBMCs supplied cDNA or gDNA.

This clone occurred once. The data were produced by immunoSEQ multiplex PCR, yet TCRdb's version contains in-frame clones alone and is incomplete. The data show fewer than 150,000 clones, around four fifths seen once. Germline V lookup: CDR1 SGHDT, CDR2 YYEEEE. There are 14 residues in the CDR3. Trimming cost V 5 bases and J 4 bases, with 15 bases left between them. This TCR came from a man aged 80 or over with acute or convalescent COVID-19. This chain connects TRBV5-6 to TRBJ1-2; TRBD1 might be the D (6 bases). What was sequenced was peripheral blood. The CDR3 spells CASSSWQGSYGYTF. The DNA of the CDR3 is TGTGCCAGCAGTTCCTGGCAGGGGAGCTATGGCTACACCTTC.